These T cell receptor beta chains were read from a single sample in a study of blood T cell repertoires in COVID-19. Measured with immunoSEQ multiplex PCR; TCRdb has only the in-frame clones, and not every one. Found here are about 250,000 clones, 65% to 85% of them singletons; the top ten hold roughly 5.8%. Input material: peripheral blood. The receptors originated from a man at least 80 years old with acute or convalescent COVID-19. Both conserved end residues are part of each CDR3. The D gene is left open where the match is weak. Clone sizes are given selectively: once, few, many, or a class where the clone is expanded.

V	D	J	size	CDR3	DNA
TRBV25-1	TRBD1	TRBJ1-2	few	CASSLTGVNYGYTF	TGTGCCAGCAGTCTGACAGGGGTTAACTATGGCTACACCTTC
TRBV5-1	.	TRBJ1-2	.	CASTTTDPNYGYTF	TGCGCCAGCACCACGACAGATCCTAACTATGGCTACACCTTC
TRBV10-2	.	TRBJ2-7	few	CASSDWAREQYF	TGCGCCAGCAGTGACTGGGCGAGAGAGCAGTACTTC
TRBV6-6	.	TRBJ2-5	.	CASSYSGDWETQYF	TGTGCCAGCAGTTACTCGGGGGACTGGGAGACCCAGTACTTC
TRBV10-3	TRBD1	TRBJ2-3	once	CATLSRDREVDTQYF	TGTGCCACCTTGTCTCGGGACAGGGAAGTAGATACGCAGTATTTT
TRBV5-4	TRBD1	TRBJ1-1	once	CASSFGKGGLTEAFF	TGTGCCAGCAGCTTCGGCAAAGGGGGCTTGACTGAAGCTTTCTTT
TRBV4-1	TRBD1	TRBJ1-6	.	CASSQETGGISSPLHF	TGCGCCAGCAGCCAAGAGACAGGGGGCATTTCTTCACCCCTCCACTTT
TRBV6-5	.	TRBJ2-1	.	CASTSRSGYNEQFF	TGTGCCAGCACCTCCCGCAGCGGGTACAATGAGCAGTTCTTC
TRBV9	TRBD1	TRBJ1-2	.	CASSVGQGAYGYTF	TGTGCCAGCAGCGTCGGACAGGGCGCCTATGGCTACACCTTC
TRBV2	TRBD1	TRBJ2-7	.	CASSPGTVSSEQYF	TGTGCCAGCAGTCCCGGGACAGTGAGTAGCGAGCAGTACTTC
TRBV12-3/TRBV12-4	.	TRBJ1-2	once	CASSFSGSGYTF	TGTGCCAGCAGTTTCTCGGGAAGTGGCTACACCTTC
TRBV5-6	.	TRBJ1-1	.	CASSAGTNTEAFF	TGTGCCAGCAGCGCCGGGACAAACACTGAAGCTTTCTTT
TRBV5-6	TRBD2	TRBJ2-5	.	CASSLELAVETQYF	TGTGCCAGCAGCTTGGAACTAGCGGTAGAGACCCAGTACTTC
TRBV7-6	.	TRBJ2-5	.	CASSLGPLETQYF	TGTGCCAGCAGCTTAGGTCCACTAGAGACCCAGTACTTC
TRBV5-1	.	TRBJ1-1	.	CASSLLTDNTEAFF	TGCGCCAGCAGCCTCCTGACTGATAACACTGAAGCTTTCTTT
TRBV5-1	.	TRBJ1-2	.	CASSPARGTTNYGYTF	TGCGCCAGCAGCCCGGCCAGGGGTACTACTAACTATGGCTACACCTTC
TRBV7-9	.	TRBJ2-5	.	CASSLASPGTQYF	TGTGCCAGCAGCTTAGCCAGCCCGGGGACCCAGTACTTC
TRBV18	.	TRBJ2-2	.	CASSPVATGELFF	TGTGCCAGCTCACCAGTGGCCACCGGGGAGCTGTTTTTT
TRBV19	.	TRBJ2-7	.	CASSIAYRAGSYEQYF	TGTGCCAGTAGTATAGCCTACAGGGCGGGCTCCTACGAGCAGTACTTC
TRBV30	.	TRBJ2-1	.	CAWSQGGVNEQFF	TGTGCCTGGAGCCAAGGAGGGGTCAATGAGCAGTTCTTC
TRBV12-3/TRBV12-4	.	TRBJ1-4	.	CASSLVLNEKLFF	TGTGCCAGCAGTTTAGTCCTTAATGAAAAACTGTTTTTT
TRBV7-9	TRBD1	TRBJ1-1	.	CASSLLTGSTEAFF	TGTGCCAGCAGCTTATTGACAGGGAGCACTGAAGCTTTCTTT
TRBV28	.	TRBJ2-7	.	CATKGGTGAYEQYF	TGTGCCACCAAGGGAGGGACAGGAGCCTACGAGCAGTACTTC
TRBV24-1	TRBD1	TRBJ2-7	.	CATSGIRGPLSYEQYF	TGTGCCACCAGTGGCATCAGGGGGCCCCTTTCCTACGAGCAGTACTTC
TRBV2	TRBD2	TRBJ2-5	.	CASSYGLAGGEETQYF	TGTGCCAGCAGTTACGGACTAGCGGGAGGAGAAGAGACCCAGTACTTC
TRBV30	.	TRBJ1-5	.	CAWSRTAGNQPQHF	TGTGCCTGGAGTCGGACAGCGGGGAATCAGCCCCAGCATTTT
TRBV2	TRBD1	TRBJ2-1	once	CASSSDRGLDEQFF	TGTGCCAGCAGTTCGGACAGGGGGCTGGATGAGCAGTTCTTC
TRBV30	.	TRBJ1-5	.	CAWSVLSGLDQPQHF	TGTGCCTGGAGTGTACTTTCGGGGTTGGATCAGCCCCAGCATTTT
TRBV27	TRBD2	TRBJ2-3	.	CASSPYPPSGGNTDTQYF	TGTGCCAGCAGTCCCTACCCCCCCAGCGGGGGAAACACAGATACGCAGTATTTT
TRBV10-3	TRBD2	TRBJ2-3	.	CAISDRLAGGFTQYF	TGTGCCATCAGTGACCGACTAGCGGGGGGGTTTACGCAGTATTTT
TRBV5-1	.	TRBJ2-7	.	CASSATASYEQYF	TGCGCCAGCAGCGCGACTGCATCCTACGAGCAGTACTTC
TRBV6-6	TRBD1	TRBJ1-1	.	CASSHLQGYPTKGAFF	TGTGCCAGCAGTCACCTACAGGGGTATCCGACAAAAGGAGCTTTCTTT
TRBV28	TRBD1	TRBJ1-5	.	CASSQGQGRNQPQHF	TGTGCCAGCAGCCAGGGACAGGGTAGAAATCAGCCCCAGCATTTT
TRBV2	.	TRBJ1-4	.	CASSSGTQVFRGNEKLFF	TGTGCCAGCAGTTCCGGGACACAAGTTTTTAGAGGGAATGAAAAACTGTTTTTT
TRBV19	.	TRBJ1-2	.	CASSVWDNKGYGYTF	TGTGCCAGTAGTGTCTGGGACAACAAGGGCTATGGCTACACCTTC
TRBV7-8	.	TRBJ2-4	.	CASSLARAKNIQYF	TGTGCCAGCAGCCTGGCCAGAGCCAAAAACATTCAGTACTTC
TRBV9	.	TRBJ2-7	.	CASSPGQGLNEQYF	TGTGCCAGCAGCCCCGGACAGGGACTAAACGAGCAGTACTTC
TRBV6-5	TRBD1	TRBJ2-3	.	CASQRDRASTDTQYF	TGTGCCAGCCAACGGGACAGAGCTAGCACAGATACGCAGTATTTT
TRBV5-1	TRBD2	TRBJ2-1	.	CASSYSSGSYNEQFF	TGCGCCAGCAGTTACTCTAGCGGTTCCTACAATGAGCAGTTCTTC
TRBV5-6	TRBD2	TRBJ2-4	.	CASSLGPLPGGAKNIQYF	TGTGCCAGCAGCTTGGGGCCCCTCCCCGGGGGGGCCAAAAACATTCAGTACTTC
TRBV2	.	TRBJ2-2	.	CASRKTPMNTGELFF	TGTGCCAGCAGGAAGACTCCAATGAACACCGGGGAGCTGTTTTTT
TRBV9	TRBD1	TRBJ1-5	.	CASSAGQEPQPQHF	TGTGCCAGCAGCGCCGGACAGGAGCCTCAGCCCCAGCATTTT